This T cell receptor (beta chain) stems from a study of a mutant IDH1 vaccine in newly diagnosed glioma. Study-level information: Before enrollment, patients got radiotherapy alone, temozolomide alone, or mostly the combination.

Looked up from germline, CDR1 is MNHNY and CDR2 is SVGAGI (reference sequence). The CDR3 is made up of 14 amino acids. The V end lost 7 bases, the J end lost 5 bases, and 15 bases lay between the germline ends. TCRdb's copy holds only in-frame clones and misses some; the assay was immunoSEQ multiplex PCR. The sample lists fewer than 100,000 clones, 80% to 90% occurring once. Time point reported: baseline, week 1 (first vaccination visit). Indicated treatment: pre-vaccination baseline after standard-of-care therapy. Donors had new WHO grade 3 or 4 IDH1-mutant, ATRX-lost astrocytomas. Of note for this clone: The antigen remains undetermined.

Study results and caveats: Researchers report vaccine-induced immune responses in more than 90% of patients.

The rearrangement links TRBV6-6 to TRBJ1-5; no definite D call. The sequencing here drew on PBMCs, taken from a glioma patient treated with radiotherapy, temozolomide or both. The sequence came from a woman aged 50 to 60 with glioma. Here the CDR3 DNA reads TGTGCCAGCACTCAAAGGGAAGCATATCAGCCCCAGCATTTT. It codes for CASTQREAYQPQHF.